The clone carrying this T cell receptor (beta chain) turned up a few times. This CDR3 is 16 amino acids long. Germline loops: CDR1 MNHEY, CDR2 SVGAGI. The trim removed 0 bases at V and 12 bases at J, leaving 14 bases unmatched. This sample is drawn from a study of T cells after yellow fever vaccination. 5'RACE template switching added a universal primer site and UMIs to TCR cDNA. TCRdb used MiXCR to reprocess the 5' RACE reads, holding one entry per CDR3 protein. The top ten clones hold 15% of a sample with hundreds of thousands of distinct CDR3 sequences, about 12% of them seen once. The chain links TRBV6-5 to TRBJ2-1; 7 nucleotides agree with TRBD2. This specimen was PBMCs, taken on the day of the yellow fever booster vaccination. The clonotype comes from a man aged 30 to 39 who received the YFV17D yellow fever vaccine. The CDR3 sequence is CASSYSRGAGERRQFF. For the CDR3, the DNA is TGTGCCAGCAGTTACTCTCGAGGGGCGGGAGAACGAAGGCAGTTCTTC.